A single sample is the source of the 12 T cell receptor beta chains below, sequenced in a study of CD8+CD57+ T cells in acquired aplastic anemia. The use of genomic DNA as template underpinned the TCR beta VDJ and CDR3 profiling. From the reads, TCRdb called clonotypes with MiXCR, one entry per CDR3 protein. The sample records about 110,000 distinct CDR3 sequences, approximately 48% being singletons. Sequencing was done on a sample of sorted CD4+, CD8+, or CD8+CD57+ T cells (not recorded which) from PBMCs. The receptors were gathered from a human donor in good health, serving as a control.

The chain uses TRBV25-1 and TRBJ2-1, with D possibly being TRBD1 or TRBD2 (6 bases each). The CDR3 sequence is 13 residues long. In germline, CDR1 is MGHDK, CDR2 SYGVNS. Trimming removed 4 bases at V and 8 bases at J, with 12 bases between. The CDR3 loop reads CASSGGASDEQFF. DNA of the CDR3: TGTGCCAGCAGTGGGGGGGCCAGTGATGAGCAGTTCTTC.

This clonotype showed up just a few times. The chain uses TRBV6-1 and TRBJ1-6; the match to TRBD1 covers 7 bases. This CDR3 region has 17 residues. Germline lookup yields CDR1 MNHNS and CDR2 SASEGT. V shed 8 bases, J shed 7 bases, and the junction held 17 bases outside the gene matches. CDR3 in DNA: TGTGCCAGCCAGGGGGGCGAGGAAACTTTAACAAATTCACCCCTCCACTTT. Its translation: CASQGGEETLTNSPLHF.

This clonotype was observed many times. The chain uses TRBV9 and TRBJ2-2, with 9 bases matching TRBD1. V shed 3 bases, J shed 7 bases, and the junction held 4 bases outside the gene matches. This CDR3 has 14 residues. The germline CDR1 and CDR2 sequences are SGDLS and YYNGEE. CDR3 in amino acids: CASSAGQGYGELFF. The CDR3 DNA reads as TGTGCCAGCAGCGCGGGACAGGGCTACGGGGAGCTGTTTTTT.

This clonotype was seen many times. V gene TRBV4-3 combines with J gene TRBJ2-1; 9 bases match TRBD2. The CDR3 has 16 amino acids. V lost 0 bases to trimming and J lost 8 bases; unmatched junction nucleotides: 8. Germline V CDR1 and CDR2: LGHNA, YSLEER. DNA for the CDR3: TGCGCCAGCAGCCAAGATGTGCCTAGCGGGGCCCATGAGCAGTTCTTC. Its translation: CASSQDVPSGAHEQFF.

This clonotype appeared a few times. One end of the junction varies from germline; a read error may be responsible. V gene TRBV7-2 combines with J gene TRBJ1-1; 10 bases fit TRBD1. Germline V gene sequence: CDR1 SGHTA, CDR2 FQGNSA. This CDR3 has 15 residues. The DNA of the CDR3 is TGCGCCAGCAGCCTACGGACAGGGGGGTACACTGAAGCTTTCTTT. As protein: CASSLRTGGYTEAFF.

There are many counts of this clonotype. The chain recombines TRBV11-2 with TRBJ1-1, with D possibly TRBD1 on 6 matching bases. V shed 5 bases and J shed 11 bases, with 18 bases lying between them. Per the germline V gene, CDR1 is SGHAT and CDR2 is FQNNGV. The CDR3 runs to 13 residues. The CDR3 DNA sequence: TGTGCCAGCAGCCCGAACGTACAGGGATTTGCTTTCTTT. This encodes CASSPNVQGFAFF.

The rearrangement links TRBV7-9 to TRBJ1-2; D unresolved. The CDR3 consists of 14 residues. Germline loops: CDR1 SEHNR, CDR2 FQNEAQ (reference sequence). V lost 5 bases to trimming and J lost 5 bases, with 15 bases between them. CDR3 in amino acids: CASSLDFHRYGYTF. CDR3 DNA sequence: TGTGCCAGCAGCCTCGATTTTCATAGGTATGGCTACACCTTC.

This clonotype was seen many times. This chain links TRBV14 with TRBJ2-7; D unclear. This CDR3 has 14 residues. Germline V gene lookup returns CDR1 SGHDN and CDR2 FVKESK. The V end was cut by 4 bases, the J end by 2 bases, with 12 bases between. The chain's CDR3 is CASSPLKAAYEQYF. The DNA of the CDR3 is TGTGCCAGCAGCCCCTTGAAAGCCGCCTACGAGCAGTACTTC.

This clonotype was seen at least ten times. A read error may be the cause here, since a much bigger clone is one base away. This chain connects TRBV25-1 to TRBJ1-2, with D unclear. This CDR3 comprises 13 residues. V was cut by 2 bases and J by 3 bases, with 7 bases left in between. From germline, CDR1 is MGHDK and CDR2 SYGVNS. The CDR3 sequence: CASSEVGDYGYTF. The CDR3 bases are TGTGCCAGCAGTGAAGTTGGAGACTATGGCTACACCTTC.

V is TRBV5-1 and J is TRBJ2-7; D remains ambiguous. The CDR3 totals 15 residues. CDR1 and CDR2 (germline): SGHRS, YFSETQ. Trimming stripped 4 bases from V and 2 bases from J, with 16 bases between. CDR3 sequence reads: CASSPSQAATYEQYF. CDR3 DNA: TGCGCCAGCAGCCCCAGCCAGGCCGCCACCTACGAGCAGTACTTC. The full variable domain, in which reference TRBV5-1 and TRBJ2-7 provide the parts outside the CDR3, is KAGVTQTPRYLIKTRGQQVTLSCSPISGHRSVSWYQQTPGQGLQFLFEYFSETQRNKGNFPGRFSGRQFSNSRSEMNVSTLELGDSALYLCASSPSQAATYEQYFGPGTRLTVT.

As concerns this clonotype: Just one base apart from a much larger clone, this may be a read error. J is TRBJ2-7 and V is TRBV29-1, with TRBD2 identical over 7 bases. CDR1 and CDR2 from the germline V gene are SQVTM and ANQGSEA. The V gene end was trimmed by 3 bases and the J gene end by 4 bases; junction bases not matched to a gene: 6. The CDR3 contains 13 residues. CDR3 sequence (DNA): TGCAGCGTTGAGATGGACGGGGGGTACGAGCAGTACTTC. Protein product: CSVEMDGGYEQYF.

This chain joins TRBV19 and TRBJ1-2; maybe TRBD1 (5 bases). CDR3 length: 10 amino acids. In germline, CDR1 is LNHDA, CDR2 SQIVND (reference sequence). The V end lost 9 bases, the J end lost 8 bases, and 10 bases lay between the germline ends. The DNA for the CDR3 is TGTGCCAGCCGGGACGTAGGCTACACCTTC. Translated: CASRDVGYTF.